This entry features one TCR beta chain sequence. The antigen is unknown. Assay: immunoSEQ multiplex PCR; the TCRdb copy retains only in-frame clones and omits some. The repertoire holds 150,000 to 200,000 clones, with 75% to 90% as singletons. These data originate in a study of T cell responses to AZD1222 COVID-19 vaccine. General study findings and limits: The study identified only five to seven AZD1222 recipients as seropositive at baseline. Nearly half of spike-specific TCRs reportedly go after variant regions that carry no mutations. After two AZD1222 doses, spike-specific TCR breadth and depth rose versus day 0.

Germline V gene sequence: CDR1 SGHTA, CDR2 FQGTGA. The CDR3 runs to 14 residues. Trimming at V came to 2 bases and at J to 6 bases, leaving 3 bases not matched to a gene. The sequence derives from an adult who received the MenACWY meningococcal vaccine as a control. This material consisted of peripheral blood, taken 28 days after the second dose of the MenACWY control vaccine. The chain uses TRBV7-3 and TRBJ2-1; 8 bases line up with TRBD2. This chain's CDR3 is CASSLGTSVNEQFF. CDR3 sequence (DNA): TGTGCCAGCAGCTTAGGGACTAGTGTCAATGAGCAGTTCTTC.